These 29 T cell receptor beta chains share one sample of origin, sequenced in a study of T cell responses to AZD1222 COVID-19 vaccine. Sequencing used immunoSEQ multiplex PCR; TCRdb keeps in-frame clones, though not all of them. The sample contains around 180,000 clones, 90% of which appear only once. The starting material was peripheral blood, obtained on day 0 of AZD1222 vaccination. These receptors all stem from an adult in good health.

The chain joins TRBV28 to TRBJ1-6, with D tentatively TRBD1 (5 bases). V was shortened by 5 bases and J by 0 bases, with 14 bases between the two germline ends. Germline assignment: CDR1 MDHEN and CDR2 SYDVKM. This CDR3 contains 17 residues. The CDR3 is CASSGTDMSSYNSPLHF. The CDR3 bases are TGTGCCAGCAGTGGGACGGACATGAGCTCCTATAATTCACCCCTCCACTTT.

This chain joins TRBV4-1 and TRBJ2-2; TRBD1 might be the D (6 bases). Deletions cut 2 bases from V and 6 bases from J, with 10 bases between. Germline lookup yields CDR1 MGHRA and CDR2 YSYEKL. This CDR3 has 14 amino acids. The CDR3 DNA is TGCGCCAGCAGCCAATACAGGGTGTCCGGGGAGCTGTTTTTT. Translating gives CASSQYRVSGELFF.

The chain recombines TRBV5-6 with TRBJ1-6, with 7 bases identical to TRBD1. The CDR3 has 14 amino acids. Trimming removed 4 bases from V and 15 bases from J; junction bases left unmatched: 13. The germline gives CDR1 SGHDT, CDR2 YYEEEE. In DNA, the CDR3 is TGTGCCAGCAGCCTGGGGACAGCGGCCCCGGTCCTCCACTTT. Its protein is CASSLGTAAPVLHF.

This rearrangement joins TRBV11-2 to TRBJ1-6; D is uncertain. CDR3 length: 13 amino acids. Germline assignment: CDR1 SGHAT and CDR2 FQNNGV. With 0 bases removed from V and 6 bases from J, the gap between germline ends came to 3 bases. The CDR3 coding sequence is TGTGCCAGCAGCTTAGACCTTAATTCACCCCTCCACTTT. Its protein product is CASSLDLNSPLHF. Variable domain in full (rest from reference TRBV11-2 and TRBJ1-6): EAGVAQSPRYKIIEKRQSVAFWCNPISGHATLYWYQQILGQGPKLLIQFQNNGVVDDSQLPKDRFSAERLKGVDSTLKIQPAKLEDSAVYLCASSLDLNSPLHFGNGTRLTVT.

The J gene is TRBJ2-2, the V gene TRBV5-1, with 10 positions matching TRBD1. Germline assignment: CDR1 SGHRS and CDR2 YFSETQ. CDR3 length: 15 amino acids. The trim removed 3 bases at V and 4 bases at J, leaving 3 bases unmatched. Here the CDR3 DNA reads TGCGCCAGCAGCTGGGACAGGGGCGGCACCGGGGAGCTGTTTTTT. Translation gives CASSWDRGGTGELFF.

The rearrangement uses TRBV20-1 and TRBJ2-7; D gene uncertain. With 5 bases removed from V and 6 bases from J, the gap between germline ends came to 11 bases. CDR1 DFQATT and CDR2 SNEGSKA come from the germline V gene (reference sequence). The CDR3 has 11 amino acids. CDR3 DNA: TGCAGTGCTCAGAAAGGGTTCGAGCAGTACTTC. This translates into CSAQKGFEQYF.

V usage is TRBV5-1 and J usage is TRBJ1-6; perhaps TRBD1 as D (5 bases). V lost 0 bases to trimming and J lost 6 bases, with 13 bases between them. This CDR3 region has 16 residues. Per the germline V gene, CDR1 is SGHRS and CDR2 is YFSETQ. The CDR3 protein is CASSLEPGTPNSPLHF. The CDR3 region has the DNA TGCGCCAGCAGCTTGGAACCCGGGACTCCTAATTCACCCCTCCACTTT.

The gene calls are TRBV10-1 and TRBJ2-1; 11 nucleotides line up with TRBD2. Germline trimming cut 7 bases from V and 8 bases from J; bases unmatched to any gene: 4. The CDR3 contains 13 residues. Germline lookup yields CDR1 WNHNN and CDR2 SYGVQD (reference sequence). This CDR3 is CASNSGGAHEQFF. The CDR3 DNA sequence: TGCGCCAGCAATAGCGGGGGGGCGCATGAGCAGTTCTTC.

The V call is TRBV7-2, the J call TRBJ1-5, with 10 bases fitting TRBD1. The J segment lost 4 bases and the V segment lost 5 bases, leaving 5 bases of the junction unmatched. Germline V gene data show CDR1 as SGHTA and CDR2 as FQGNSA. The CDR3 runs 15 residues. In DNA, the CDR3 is TGTGCCAGCAGCCGGGGACAGGGGATGAATCAGCCCCAGCATTTT. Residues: CASSRGQGMNQPQHF.

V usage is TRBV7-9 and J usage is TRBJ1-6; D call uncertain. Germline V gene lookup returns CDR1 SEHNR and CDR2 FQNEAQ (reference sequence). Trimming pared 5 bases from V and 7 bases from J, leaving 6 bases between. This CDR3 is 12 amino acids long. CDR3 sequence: CASSQENSPLHF. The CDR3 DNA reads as TGTGCCAGCAGCCAAGAAAATTCACCCCTCCACTTT.

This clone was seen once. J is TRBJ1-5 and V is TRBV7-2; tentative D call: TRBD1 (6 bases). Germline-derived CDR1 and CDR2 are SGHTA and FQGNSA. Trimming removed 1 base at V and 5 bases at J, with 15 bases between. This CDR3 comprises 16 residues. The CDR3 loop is CASSLGAGAFYQPQHF. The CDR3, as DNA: TGTGCCAGCAGCTTAGGCGCGGGGGCTTTTTATCAGCCCCAGCATTTT.

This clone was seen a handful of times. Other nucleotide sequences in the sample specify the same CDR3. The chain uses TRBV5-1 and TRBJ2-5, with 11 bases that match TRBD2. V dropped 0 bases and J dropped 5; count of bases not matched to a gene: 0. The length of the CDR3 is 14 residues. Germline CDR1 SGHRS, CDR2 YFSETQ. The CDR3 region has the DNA TGCGCCAGCAGCTTGGGGACTAGCGGGGAGACCCAGTACTTC. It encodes CASSLGTSGETQYF.

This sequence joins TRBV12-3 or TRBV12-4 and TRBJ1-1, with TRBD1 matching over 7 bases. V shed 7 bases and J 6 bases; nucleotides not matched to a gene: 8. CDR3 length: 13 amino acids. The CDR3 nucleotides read TGTGCCAGCACCCTCTTGGGGACAGCTGAAGCTTTCTTT. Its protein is CASTLLGTAEAFF.

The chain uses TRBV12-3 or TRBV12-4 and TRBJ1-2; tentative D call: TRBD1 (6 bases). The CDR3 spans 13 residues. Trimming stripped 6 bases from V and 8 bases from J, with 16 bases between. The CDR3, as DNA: TGTGCCAGCAGGGACAGATTCCCTAGGGGCTACACCTTC. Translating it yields CASRDRFPRGYTF.

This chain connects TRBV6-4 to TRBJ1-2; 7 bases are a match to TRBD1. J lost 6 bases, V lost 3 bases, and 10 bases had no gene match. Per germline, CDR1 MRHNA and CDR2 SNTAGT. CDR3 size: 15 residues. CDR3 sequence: CASSESGTGVDGYTF. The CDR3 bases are TGTGCCAGCAGTGAAAGCGGAACAGGGGTCGATGGCTACACCTTC.

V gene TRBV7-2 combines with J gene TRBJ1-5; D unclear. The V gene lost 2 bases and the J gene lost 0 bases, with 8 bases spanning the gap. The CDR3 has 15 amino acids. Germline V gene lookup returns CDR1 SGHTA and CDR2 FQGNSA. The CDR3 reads CASSLSGYSNQPQHF. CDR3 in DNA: TGTGCCAGCAGCTTATCGGGCTATAGCAATCAGCCCCAGCATTTT.

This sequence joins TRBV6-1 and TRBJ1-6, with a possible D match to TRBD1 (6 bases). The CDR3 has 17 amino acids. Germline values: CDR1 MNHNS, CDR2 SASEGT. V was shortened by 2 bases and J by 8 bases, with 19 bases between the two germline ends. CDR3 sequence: CASSERGGRTRYSPLHF. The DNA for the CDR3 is TGTGCCAGCAGTGAAAGGGGGGGACGGACTCGGTATTCACCCCTCCACTTT.

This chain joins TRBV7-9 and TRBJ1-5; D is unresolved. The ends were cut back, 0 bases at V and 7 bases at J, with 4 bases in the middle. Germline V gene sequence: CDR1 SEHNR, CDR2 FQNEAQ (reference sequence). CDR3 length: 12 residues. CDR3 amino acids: CASSLAGQPQHF. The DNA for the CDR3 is TGTGCCAGCAGCTTAGCCGGGCAGCCCCAGCATTTT.

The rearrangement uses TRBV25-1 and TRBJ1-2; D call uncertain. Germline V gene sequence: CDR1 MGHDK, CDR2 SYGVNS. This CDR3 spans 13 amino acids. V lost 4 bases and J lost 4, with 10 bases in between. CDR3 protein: CASSGGVSYGYTF. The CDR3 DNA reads TGTGCCAGCAGTGGTGGGGTCTCCTATGGCTACACCTTC.

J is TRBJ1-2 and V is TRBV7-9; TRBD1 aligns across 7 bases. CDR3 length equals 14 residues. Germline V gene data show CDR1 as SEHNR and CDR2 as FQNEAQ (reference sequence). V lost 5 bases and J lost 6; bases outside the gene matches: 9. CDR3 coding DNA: TGTGCCAGCAGCCCCCAGGGGGGGCAGAATGGCTACACCTTC. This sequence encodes CASSPQGGQNGYTF.

The CDR3 protein is CSASSEGGNTIYF. CDR3 DNA sequence: TGCAGTGCTAGTAGCGAAGGCGGAAACACCATATATTTT. The J gene is TRBJ1-3, the V gene TRBV20-1; D is unresolved. Trimming shortened V by 3 bases and J by 4 bases, and 10 bases separated the two germline ends. From germline, CDR1 is DFQATT and CDR2 SNEGSKA (reference sequence). The CDR3 length is 13 residues.

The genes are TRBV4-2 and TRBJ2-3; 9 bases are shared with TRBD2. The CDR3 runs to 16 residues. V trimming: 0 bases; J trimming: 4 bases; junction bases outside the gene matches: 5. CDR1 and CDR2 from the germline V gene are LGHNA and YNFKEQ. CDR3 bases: TGTGCCAGCAGCCAAGATGGTAGCGGGGGTCCAGATACGCAGTATTTT. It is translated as CASSQDGSGGPDTQYF.

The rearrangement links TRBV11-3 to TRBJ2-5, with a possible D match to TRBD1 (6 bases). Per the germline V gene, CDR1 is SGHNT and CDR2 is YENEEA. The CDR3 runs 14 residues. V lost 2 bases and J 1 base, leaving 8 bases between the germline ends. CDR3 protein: CASSLMGAQETQYF. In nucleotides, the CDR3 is TGTGCCAGCAGCTTAATGGGGGCCCAAGAGACCCAGTACTTC.

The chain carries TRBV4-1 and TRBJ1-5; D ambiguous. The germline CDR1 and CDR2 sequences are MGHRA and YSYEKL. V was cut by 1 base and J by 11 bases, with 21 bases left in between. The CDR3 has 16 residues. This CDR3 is CASSQVGGPSGPAQHF. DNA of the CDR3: TGCGCCAGCAGCCAAGTGGGTGGCCCGTCCGGCCCAGCCCAGCATTTT.

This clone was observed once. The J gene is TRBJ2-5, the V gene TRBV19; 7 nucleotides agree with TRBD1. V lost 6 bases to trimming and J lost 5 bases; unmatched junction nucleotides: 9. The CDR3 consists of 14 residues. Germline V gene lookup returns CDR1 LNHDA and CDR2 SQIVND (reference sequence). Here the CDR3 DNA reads TGTGCCAGTAGGATTACAGGGGCTGCGGAGACCCAGTACTTC. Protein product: CASRITGAAETQYF.

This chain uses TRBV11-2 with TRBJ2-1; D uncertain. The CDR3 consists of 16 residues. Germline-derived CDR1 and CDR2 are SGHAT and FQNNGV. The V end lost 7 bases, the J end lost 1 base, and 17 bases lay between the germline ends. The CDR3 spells CASNLKPLTSYNEQFF. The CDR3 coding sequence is TGTGCCAGCAACCTAAAGCCCCTGACTTCCTACAATGAGCAGTTCTTC.

The CDR3 nucleotides are TGTGCCAGCAGCTTATCGGTGACAGGGGGTAGTTCACCCCTCCACTTT. This encodes CASSLSVTGGSSPLHF. The genes are TRBV7-2 and TRBJ1-6, with TRBD1 matching 9 bases. Germline V gene sequence: CDR1 SGHTA, CDR2 FQGNSA. The CDR3 runs 16 residues. With V trimmed by 2 bases and J by 9 bases, 8 bases remained unmatched.

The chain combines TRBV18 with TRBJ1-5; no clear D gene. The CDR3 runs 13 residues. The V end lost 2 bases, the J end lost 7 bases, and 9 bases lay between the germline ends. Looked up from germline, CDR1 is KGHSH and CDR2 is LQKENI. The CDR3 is CASSPDPQQPQHF. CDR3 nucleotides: TGTGCCAGCTCACCAGATCCCCAGCAGCCCCAGCATTTT.

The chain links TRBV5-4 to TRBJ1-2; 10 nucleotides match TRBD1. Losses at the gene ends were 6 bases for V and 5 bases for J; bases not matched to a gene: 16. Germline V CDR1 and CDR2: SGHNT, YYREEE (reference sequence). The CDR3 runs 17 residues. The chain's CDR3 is CASTPRSGDRGRYGYTF. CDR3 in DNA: TGTGCCAGCACCCCGCGGTCAGGTGACAGGGGGCGATATGGCTACACCTTC. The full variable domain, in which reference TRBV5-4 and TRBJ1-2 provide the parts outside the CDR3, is ETGVTQSPTHLIKTRGQQVTLRCSSQSGHNTVSWYQQALGQGPQFIFQYYREEENGRGNFPPRFSGLQFPNYSSELNVNALELDDSALYLCASTPRSGDRGRYGYTFGSGTRLTVV.